This TCR beta chain was sequenced during a study of T cell responses to AZD1222 COVID-19 vaccine. The method was immunoSEQ multiplex PCR; TCRdb's version includes in-frame clones alone and lacks a portion of them. The sample gives 150,000 to 170,000 clones, roughly nine tenths of which show up once; around 3.1% is in the top ten. V lost 8 bases and J lost 7; bases outside the gene matches: 13. This CDR3 has 15 residues. The germline V gene has CDR1 SNHLY and CDR2 FYNNEI. The chain has TRBV2 and TRBJ2-1; 8 positions match TRBD2. The receptor was derived from an adult in good health. Specimen: peripheral blood, collected on day 0 of AZD1222 vaccination. The DNA for the CDR3 is TGTGCCAGCCTCCTGGGGCGGGGGGTGGCGAATGAGCAGTTCTTC. Encoded protein: CASLLGRGVANEQFF.